This T cell receptor beta chain was identified in a study of cytomegalovirus exposure and HLA in healthy donors. The germline gives CDR1 MDHEN, CDR2 SYDVKM. Trimming pared 5 bases from V and 1 base from J, leaving 9 bases between. The CDR3 runs 14 residues. The PCR used 60 Vbeta and 13 Jbeta primers. Sequenced by immunoSEQ multiplex PCR; TCRdb stores in-frame clones only, minus some. Here the sample spans approximately 110,000 clones, 70% to 85% being singletons. Only one count was recorded for this clone. The antigen is not known. The study, taken as a whole, reports: TCR beta V- and J-gene trimming, according to a later analysis, was linked to a missense DCLRE1C variant.

The clonotype comes from a woman aged 40 to 55 in good health and CMV-seropositive. Sequences were obtained from PBMCs. J is TRBJ1-5 and V is TRBV28, with D possibly TRBD1 on 5 matching bases. CDR3 protein: CASSPGGSNQPQHF. CDR3 nucleotides: TGTGCCAGCAGTCCGGGGGGGAGCAATCAGCCCCAGCATTTT.